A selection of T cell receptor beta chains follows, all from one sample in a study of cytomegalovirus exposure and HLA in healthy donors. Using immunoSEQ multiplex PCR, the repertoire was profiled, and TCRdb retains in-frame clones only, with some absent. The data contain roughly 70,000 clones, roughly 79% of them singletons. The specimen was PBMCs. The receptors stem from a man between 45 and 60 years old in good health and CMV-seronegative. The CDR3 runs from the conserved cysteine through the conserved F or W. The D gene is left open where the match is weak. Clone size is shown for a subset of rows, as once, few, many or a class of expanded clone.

CDR3 DNA: TGTGCCACCAGCGACGACAGGGTGAATGAAAAACTGTTTTTT; CDR3 protein: CATSDDRVNEKLFF; V gene: TRBV15; D gene: TRBD1; J gene: TRBJ1-4; clone size: .
CDR3 DNA: TGTGCCAGCAGCGGTGGGGACAGGGGGCGAATGAACACTGAAGCTTTCTTT; CDR3 protein: CASSGGDRGRMNTEAFF; V gene: TRBV5-6; D gene: TRBD1; J gene: TRBJ1-1; clone size: .
CDR3 DNA: TGTGCCAGCAAACCGGGACAGGGTTATACCGGGGAGCTGTTTTTT; CDR3 protein: CASKPGQGYTGELFF; V gene: TRBV2; D gene: TRBD1; J gene: TRBJ2-2; clone size: .
CDR3 DNA: TGCGCCAGCAGCTCATACCGGGACGGCGGGGTTGGCTACACCTTC; CDR3 protein: CASSSYRDGGVGYTF; V gene: TRBV5-1; D gene: .; J gene: TRBJ1-2; clone size: .
CDR3 DNA: TGTGCCTGGAGAACCGGGAGCACAGATACGCAGTATTTT; CDR3 protein: CAWRTGSTDTQYF; V gene: TRBV30; D gene: .; J gene: TRBJ2-3; clone size: .
CDR3 DNA: TGTGCCAGCAGTTTACCGTCAGGGGGCGAGACCCAGTACTTC; CDR3 protein: CASSLPSGGETQYF; V gene: TRBV28; D gene: TRBD1; J gene: TRBJ2-5; clone size: .
CDR3 DNA: TGTGCCAGCAGCCTATATAGCGGGAGCGAGCAGTACTTC; CDR3 protein: CASSLYSGSEQYF; V gene: TRBV7-9; D gene: TRBD2; J gene: TRBJ2-7; clone size: .
CDR3 DNA: TGTGCCAGCCTCGCTCTAGCGGGGGTTCATACGCAGTATTTT; CDR3 protein: CASLALAGVHTQYF; V gene: TRBV2; D gene: TRBD2; J gene: TRBJ2-3; clone size: .
CDR3 DNA: TGTGCCAGCAGCACAAACAGGGGTTCCTACAATGAGCAGTTCTTC; CDR3 protein: CASSTNRGSYNEQFF; V gene: TRBV7-6; D gene: TRBD1; J gene: TRBJ2-1; clone size: .
CDR3 DNA: TGTGCCAGCAGTTACTTAGACACCATATATTTT; CDR3 protein: CASSYLDTIYF; V gene: TRBV6-5; D gene: .; J gene: TRBJ1-3; clone size: .
CDR3 DNA: TGTGCCAGCTCACCGCGAGCGGACACTGAAGCTTTCTTT; CDR3 protein: CASSPRADTEAFF; V gene: TRBV18; D gene: .; J gene: TRBJ1-1; clone size: .
CDR3 DNA: TGTGCCAGCAGTTTTGCCCGCAGTAGTCAGGGAGCTTTCTTT; CDR3 protein: CASSFARSSQGAFF; V gene: TRBV28; D gene: .; J gene: TRBJ1-1; clone size: .
CDR3 DNA: TGTGCCAGCAGTTACTCGACAGGGGTTGGGGATGGCTACACCTTC; CDR3 protein: CASSYSTGVGDGYTF; V gene: TRBV6-5; D gene: TRBD1; J gene: TRBJ1-2; clone size: once
CDR3 DNA: TGTGCCAGCAGCGTACCCCAGACGCAGTCAGGAACTGAAGCTTTCTTT; CDR3 protein: CASSVPQTQSGTEAFF; V gene: TRBV11-2; D gene: .; J gene: TRBJ1-1; clone size: once
CDR3 DNA: TGTGCCAGTAGTACGTCGGGACAGACGTCGCGCACCGGGGAGCTGTTTTTT; CDR3 protein: CASSTSGQTSRTGELFF; V gene: TRBV19; D gene: TRBD1; J gene: TRBJ2-2; clone size: once
CDR3 DNA: TGCGCCAGCAGCTTGGGACCGGCGGGCTCCTACGAGCAGTACTTC; CDR3 protein: CASSLGPAGSYEQYF; V gene: TRBV5-1; D gene: .; J gene: TRBJ2-7; clone size: .
CDR3 DNA: TGCAGCGTTGAATTCGACAATGAGCAGTTCTTC; CDR3 protein: CSVEFDNEQFF; V gene: TRBV29-1; D gene: .; J gene: TRBJ2-1; clone size: .
CDR3 DNA: TGTGCCAGCAGCCACCGGGACAGGGGGATATATGAGCAGTTCTTC; CDR3 protein: CASSHRDRGIYEQFF; V gene: TRBV5-8; D gene: TRBD1; J gene: TRBJ2-1; clone size: .
CDR3 DNA: TGTGCCAGCAGCCAAGGGGGGCCGGCTAACTATGGCTACACCTTC; CDR3 protein: CASSQGGPANYGYTF; V gene: TRBV14; D gene: .; J gene: TRBJ1-2; clone size: once
CDR3 DNA: TGCAGCTCCCATTGGGGCAGGAACCAAGAGACCCAGTACTTC; CDR3 protein: CSSHWGRNQETQYF; V gene: TRBV29-1; D gene: .; J gene: TRBJ2-5; clone size: .
CDR3 DNA: TGCGCCAGCAGTGAGTCGCGGCTAGCAAGCACAGATACGCAGTATTTT; CDR3 protein: CASSESRLASTDTQYF; V gene: TRBV10-2; D gene: .; J gene: TRBJ2-3; clone size: once
CDR3 DNA: TGTGCCAGCAGGGAGTACAGGGAGCAGTTCTTC; CDR3 protein: CASREYREQFF; V gene: TRBV6-6; D gene: .; J gene: TRBJ2-1; clone size: .
CDR3 DNA: TGTGCCAGCAAGGGGTTCTATGGCTACACCTTC; CDR3 protein: CASKGFYGYTF; V gene: TRBV27; D gene: .; J gene: TRBJ1-2; clone size: once
CDR3 DNA: TGTGCCACCAGCCTAGAAAGGGGCTGGTGGCATGAGCAGTTCTTC; CDR3 protein: CATSLERGWWHEQFF; V gene: TRBV15; D gene: .; J gene: TRBJ2-1; clone size: .
CDR3 DNA: TGTGCCAGTACCCCCAGGGGCTACCCTGAAGCTTTCTTT; CDR3 protein: CASTPRGYPEAFF; V gene: TRBV19; D gene: .; J gene: TRBJ1-1; clone size: .
CDR3 DNA: TGTGCCAGCAGCTTAGGAACAGGGTTAAGGGCTTTCTTT; CDR3 protein: CASSLGTGLRAFF; V gene: TRBV7-6; D gene: .; J gene: TRBJ1-1; clone size: .
CDR3 DNA: TGTGCCAGCTCAAACCACATCTACGAGCAGTACTTC; CDR3 protein: CASSNHIYEQYF; V gene: TRBV6-1; D gene: .; J gene: TRBJ2-7; clone size: once
CDR3 DNA: TGTGCCACCAGGATGGACAGGGGTGCCTTGCCCCAGCATTTT; CDR3 protein: CATRMDRGALPQHF; V gene: TRBV15; D gene: TRBD1; J gene: TRBJ1-5; clone size: .
CDR3 DNA: TGCGCCAGCAGCGCGGTAGGGGGCACAGATACGCAGTATTTT; CDR3 protein: CASSAVGGTDTQYF; V gene: TRBV5-1; D gene: .; J gene: TRBJ2-3; clone size: .
CDR3 DNA: TGTGCCTGGAGCGATACAATTTGGGGCTACACCTTC; CDR3 protein: CAWSDTIWGYTF; V gene: TRBV30; D gene: .; J gene: TRBJ1-2; clone size: .
CDR3 DNA: TGCGCCAGCAGCCAAGTCCAGGGCCCAGGTTGGCCCCAGCATTTT; CDR3 protein: CASSQVQGPGWPQHF; V gene: TRBV4-1; D gene: .; J gene: TRBJ1-5; clone size: .
CDR3 DNA: TGTGCCAGCAGCCCTGCCGGGACAGGGGGCCCGAGTAACTACGAGCAGTACTTC; CDR3 protein: CASSPAGTGGPSNYEQYF; V gene: TRBV7-8; D gene: TRBD1; J gene: TRBJ2-7; clone size: .
CDR3 DNA: TGTGCCAGCAGCTTCGCGGGGGGTTCCTACGAGCAGTACTTC; CDR3 protein: CASSFAGGSYEQYF; V gene: TRBV5-4; D gene: TRBD2; J gene: TRBJ2-7; clone size: .
CDR3 DNA: TGTGCTAGTGGCCGCCCAGGGACAGGCATGAACACTGAAGCTTTCTTT; CDR3 protein: CASGRPGTGMNTEAFF; V gene: TRBV12-5; D gene: TRBD1; J gene: TRBJ1-1; clone size: once
CDR3 DNA: TGTGCCAGCAGGGCGGGACTAGCGGGAAAGGGTGAGCAGTTCTTC; CDR3 protein: CASRAGLAGKGEQFF; V gene: TRBV2; D gene: TRBD2; J gene: TRBJ2-1; clone size: .
CDR3 DNA: TGTGCCAGCAGTTACGGTTACATGAACACCGGGGAGCTGTTTTTT; CDR3 protein: CASSYGYMNTGELFF; V gene: TRBV6-5; D gene: .; J gene: TRBJ2-2; clone size: .
CDR3 DNA: TGTGCCAGCAGTCGGGCGGGGGAGCAGTACTTC; CDR3 protein: CASSRAGEQYF; V gene: TRBV6-5; D gene: TRBD2; J gene: TRBJ2-5; clone size: .
CDR3 DNA: TGTGCCTGGAGTGTTCCGGGAGCAGGGCAGCCCCAGCATTTT; CDR3 protein: CAWSVPGAGQPQHF; V gene: TRBV30; D gene: .; J gene: TRBJ1-5; clone size: .
CDR3 DNA: TGTGCCAGCAGTCCTTTCAGGGGCTTCTACGAGCAGTACTTC; CDR3 protein: CASSPFRGFYEQYF; V gene: TRBV7-2; D gene: .; J gene: TRBJ2-7; clone size: once
CDR3 DNA: TGTGCCAGCACCCAATTGGGGACTAGCGGGAGCCGTGAGCAGTTCTTC; CDR3 protein: CASTQLGTSGSREQFF; V gene: TRBV27; D gene: TRBD2; J gene: TRBJ2-1; clone size: .
CDR3 DNA: TGTGCCAGCAGCCTAAATGGAAGGGGCACTGAAGCTTTCTTT; CDR3 protein: CASSLNGRGTEAFF; V gene: TRBV7-6; D gene: .; J gene: TRBJ1-1; clone size: .
CDR3 DNA: TGTGCCTGGAGTGTAACGGGAATGGGGCAGCCCCAGCATTTT; CDR3 protein: CAWSVTGMGQPQHF; V gene: TRBV30; D gene: .; J gene: TRBJ1-5; clone size: once
CDR3 DNA: TGTGCCAGCAGCTTAGTCTCTTCGGGTTTGTCTGACCCCTATGGCTACACCTTC; CDR3 protein: CASSLVSSGLSDPYGYTF; V gene: TRBV7-2; D gene: .; J gene: TRBJ1-2; clone size: few
CDR3 DNA: TGTGCCACCTGGGACGCGGGGGGCAATCAGCCCCAGCATTTT; CDR3 protein: CATWDAGGNQPQHF; V gene: TRBV15; D gene: .; J gene: TRBJ1-5; clone size: .
CDR3 DNA: TGTGCCAGCAGAAGACAGGGGGCTCGATACGAGCAGTACTTC; CDR3 protein: CASRRQGARYEQYF; V gene: TRBV6-5; D gene: TRBD1; J gene: TRBJ2-7; clone size: .
CDR3 DNA: TGTGCCAGCAGCTTGAAATGGCAGCCAAGGGGCTATGGCTACACCTTC; CDR3 protein: CASSLKWQPRGYGYTF; V gene: TRBV5-6; D gene: .; J gene: TRBJ1-2; clone size: .
CDR3 DNA: TGTGCCAGCAGTGCATCAGATCAGCCCCAGCATTTT; CDR3 protein: CASSASDQPQHF; V gene: TRBV25-1; D gene: .; J gene: TRBJ1-5; clone size: once
CDR3 DNA: TGTGCCATCACCGAGGGGACAGAAGAGACCCAGTACTTC; CDR3 protein: CAITEGTEETQYF; V gene: TRBV10-3; D gene: TRBD1; J gene: TRBJ2-5; clone size: .
CDR3 DNA: TGTGCCAGCAGCCAAGTCATCACTGAAGCTTTCTTT; CDR3 protein: CASSQVITEAFF; V gene: TRBV14; D gene: .; J gene: TRBJ1-1; clone size: .
CDR3 DNA: TGCGCCAGCAGCCAAGAATTTGGGCTAGCGGGAGGCTCCTACAATGAGCAGTTCTTC; CDR3 protein: CASSQEFGLAGGSYNEQFF; V gene: TRBV4-3; D gene: TRBD2; J gene: TRBJ2-1; clone size: .
CDR3 DNA: TGTGCCAGCAGCCAAGATGGGACAGGGATCTTCGCCCCGCGGACTAGCGGGATCGACGAGCAGTACTTC; CDR3 protein: CASSQDGTGIFAPRTSGIDEQYF; V gene: TRBV14; D gene: TRBD2; J gene: TRBJ2-7; clone size: .
CDR3 DNA: TGTGCCAGCAGTCCATGGGGACTACAAGTAAGTGAGCAGTTCTTC; CDR3 protein: CASSPWGLQVSEQFF; V gene: TRBV6-5; D gene: TRBD2; J gene: TRBJ2-1; clone size: .
CDR3 DNA: TGTGCCAGTTTCCCCCTTGGGGCTAGCGGGCAAGAGACCCAGTACTTC; CDR3 protein: CASFPLGASGQETQYF; V gene: TRBV27; D gene: TRBD2; J gene: TRBJ2-5; clone size: .
CDR3 DNA: TGTGCCAGCAGTCGCCGACAGGGGGGTGGCTACACCTTC; CDR3 protein: CASSRRQGGGYTF; V gene: TRBV6-5; D gene: TRBD1; J gene: TRBJ1-2; clone size: .
CDR3 DNA: TGCGCCAGCAGCCAAGTGGCGAGCTCCTACGAGCGGTACTTC; CDR3 protein: CASSQVASSYERYF; V gene: TRBV4-1; D gene: .; J gene: TRBJ2-7; clone size: .
CDR3 DNA: TGCGCCAGCAGCCTCCCGGCCGGGACAGGGGGCGCAGGGAATGAGCAGTTCTTC; CDR3 protein: CASSLPAGTGGAGNEQFF; V gene: TRBV5-1; D gene: TRBD1; J gene: TRBJ2-1; clone size: .
CDR3 DNA: TGTGCCAGCAGTGTTGACAGCCGAGGAAACACCATATATTTT; CDR3 protein: CASSVDSRGNTIYF; V gene: TRBV25-1; D gene: .; J gene: TRBJ1-3; clone size: .
CDR3 DNA: TGTGCCAGCTCAGCTGACAGGGGGCACATGAACACTGAAGCTTTCTTT; CDR3 protein: CASSADRGHMNTEAFF; V gene: TRBV18; D gene: TRBD1; J gene: TRBJ1-1; clone size: .
CDR3 DNA: TGTGCCAGCAGCTACCGACAGGGGATGAACACTGAAGCTTTCTTT; CDR3 protein: CASSYRQGMNTEAFF; V gene: TRBV7-6; D gene: TRBD1; J gene: TRBJ1-1; clone size: .